This TCR beta chain came from a study of T cells in Graves' hyperthyroidism and ophthalmopathy. Findings of the study overall: The blood repertoire included most of the expanded thyroid clonotypes above 0.001. Ophthalmopathy prediction by the model preceded onset by a median roughly 6 months.

Amplification targeted TCR beta CDR3 regions from RNA transcripts. Initially, a first-round RT-PCR of the TCR CDR3 employed the HTBI primer set. One entry per CDR3 protein, called by TCRdb with MiXCR from the multiplex PCR reads. Found here are about 640,000 distinct CDR3 sequences, less than 25% of them singletons; the top ten hold about 34%. For ophthalmopathy patients, the Clinical Activity Score was at least 3 and the NOSPECS grade at least 4; duration was under 3 months. Fresh peripheral blood, roughly 9.8 ml of it, supplied the PBMCs. A note on this clonotype: Its target is unknown.

Germline V lookup: CDR1 LGHNA, CDR2 YNFKEQ. The CDR3 runs to 18 residues. V shed 4 bases and J 3 bases; nucleotides not matched to a gene: 12. The sequence came from a man aged 25 to 40 with Graves' ophthalmopathy. The sequencing sample was made of blood. V is TRBV4-2 and J is TRBJ2-1; 10 bases map to TRBD2. In DNA, the CDR3 is TGTGCCAGCAGCCCAACAAGAGATAGCGGGAGGAACTACAATGAGCAGTTCTTC. Residues: CASSPTRDSGRNYNEQFF.